The T cell receptor (beta chain) described here comes from a study of vaccination effects on CD4 cells after COVID-19. ViraFEST expansion of antigen-specific CD4+ T cells with viral peptide pools preceded sequencing. Cultured cells yielded isolated CD4+ T cells after 10 to 11 days. Having tested negative for nucleocapsid antibodies, the vaccine recipients showed no prior SARS-CoV-2 infection. A remark on this clone: What it binds is unknown.

Looked up from germline, CDR1 is GTSNPN and CDR2 is SVGIG (reference sequence). This CDR3 region has 13 residues. The V end lost 2 bases, the J end lost 0 bases, and 7 bases lay between the germline ends. Produced via immunoSEQ multiplex PCR; TCRdb's table is partial and in-frame only. The profile covers some 77,000 clones, with approximately 70% appearing a single time and approximately 4.3% taken by the ten largest. The sample consisted of CD4+ T cells from PBMCs cultured with HCoV-OC43 spike peptides, taken before COVID-19 vaccination. Subset in this sample: HCoV-OC43 spike overlapping peptide pool stimulation. This sequence joins TRBV30 and TRBJ1-1; D is undetermined. This clonotype was obtained from a human donor who received a COVID-19 vaccine. Here the CDR3 reads CAWSREMNTEAFF. The CDR3 nucleotides are TGTGCCTGGAGTCGGGAGATGAACACTGAAGCTTTCTTT.